This TCR beta chain was captured by sequencing in a study of blood T cell repertoires in COVID-19. Overall study context: PBMCs, B-cell-depleted T cells, or T cells provided the cDNA or gDNA that made up the material.

Trimming at V came to 5 bases and at J to 2 bases, leaving 8 bases not matched to a gene. This CDR3 region has 15 residues. Germline V gene sequence: CDR1 MNHNY, CDR2 SVGAGI (reference sequence). Sequencing was performed with immunoSEQ multiplex PCR; in TCRdb, only in-frame clones are kept and a portion is missing. The table has around 140,000 clones, roughly 90% seen once. The clonotype was recovered from a man aged 65-85 years with acute or convalescent COVID-19. The specimen sequenced was peripheral blood. This chain links TRBV6-6 with TRBJ1-1, with 7 bases lining up with TRBD1. In nucleotides, the CDR3 is TGTGCCAGCAGTACAGGGGCTGCGGGCAACACTGAAGCTTTCTTT. Amino acid sequence: CASSTGAAGNTEAFF.